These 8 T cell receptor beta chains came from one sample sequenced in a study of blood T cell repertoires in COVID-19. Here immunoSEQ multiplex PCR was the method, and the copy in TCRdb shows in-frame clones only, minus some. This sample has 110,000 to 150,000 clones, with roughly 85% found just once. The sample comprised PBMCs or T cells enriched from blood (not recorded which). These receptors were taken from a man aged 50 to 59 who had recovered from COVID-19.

The CDR3: CASSQWALRGGEKLFF. CDR3 DNA sequence: TGCGCCAGCAGCCAATGGGCCCTACGGGGAGGAGAAAAACTGTTTTTT. V and J are TRBV4-1 and TRBJ1-4; D is unclear. The germline V gene has CDR1 MGHRA and CDR2 YSYEKL. The CDR3 is made up of 16 amino acids. Deletions cut 2 bases from V and 8 bases from J, with 18 bases between.

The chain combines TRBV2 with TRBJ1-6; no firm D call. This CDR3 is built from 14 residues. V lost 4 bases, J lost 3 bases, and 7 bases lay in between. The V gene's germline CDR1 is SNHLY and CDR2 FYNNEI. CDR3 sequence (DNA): TGTGCCAGCAGTGTAGACATCTATAATTCACCCCTCCACTTT. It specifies CASSVDIYNSPLHF.

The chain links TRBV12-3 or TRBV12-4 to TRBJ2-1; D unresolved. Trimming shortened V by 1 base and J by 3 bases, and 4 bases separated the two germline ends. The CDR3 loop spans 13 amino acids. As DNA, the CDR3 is TGTGCCAGCAGTTTAGATTACTACAATGAGCAGTTCTTC. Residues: CASSLDYYNEQFF.

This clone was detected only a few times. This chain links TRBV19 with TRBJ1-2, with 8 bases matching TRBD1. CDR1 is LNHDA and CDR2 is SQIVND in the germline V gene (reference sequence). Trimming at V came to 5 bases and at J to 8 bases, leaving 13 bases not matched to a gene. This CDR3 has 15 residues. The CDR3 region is CASSPRTGNVRGYTF. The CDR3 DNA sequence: TGTGCCAGTAGTCCCAGGACAGGGAACGTAAGAGGCTACACCTTC. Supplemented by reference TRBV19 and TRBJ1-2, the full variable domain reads DGGITQSPKYLFRKEGQNVTLSCEQNLNHDAMYWYRQDPGQGLRLIYYSQIVNDFQKGDIAEGYSVSREKKESFPLTVTSAQKNPTAFYLCASSPRTGNVRGYTFGSGTRLTVV.

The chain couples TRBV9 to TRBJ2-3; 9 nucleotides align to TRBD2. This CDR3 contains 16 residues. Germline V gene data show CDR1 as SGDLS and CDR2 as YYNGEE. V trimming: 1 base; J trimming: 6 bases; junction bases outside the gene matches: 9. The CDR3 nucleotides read TGTGCCAGCAGCGTAACCGGGACTAGCTATTTTGATACGCAGTATTTT. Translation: CASSVTGTSYFDTQYF. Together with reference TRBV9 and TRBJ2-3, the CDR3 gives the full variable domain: DSGVTQTPKHLITATGQRVTLRCSPRSGDLSVYWYQQSLDQGLQFLIQYYNGEERAKGNILERFSAQQFPDLHSELNLSSLELGDSALYFCASSVTGTSYFDTQYFGPGTRLTVL.

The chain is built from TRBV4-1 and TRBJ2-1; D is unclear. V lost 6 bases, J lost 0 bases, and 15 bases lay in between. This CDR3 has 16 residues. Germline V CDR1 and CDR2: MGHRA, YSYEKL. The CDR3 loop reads CASSPTGASSYNEQFF. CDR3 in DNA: TGCGCCAGCAGTCCGACTGGAGCGAGCTCCTACAATGAGCAGTTCTTC.

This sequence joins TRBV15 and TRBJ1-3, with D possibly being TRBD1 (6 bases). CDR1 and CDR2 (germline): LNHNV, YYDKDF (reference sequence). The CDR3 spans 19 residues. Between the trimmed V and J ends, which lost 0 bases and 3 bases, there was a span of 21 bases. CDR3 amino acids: CATSRDLGRGLTRGNTIYF. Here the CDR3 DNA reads TGTGCCACCAGCAGAGATCTAGGGCGGGGGCTAACCCGTGGAAACACCATATATTTT.

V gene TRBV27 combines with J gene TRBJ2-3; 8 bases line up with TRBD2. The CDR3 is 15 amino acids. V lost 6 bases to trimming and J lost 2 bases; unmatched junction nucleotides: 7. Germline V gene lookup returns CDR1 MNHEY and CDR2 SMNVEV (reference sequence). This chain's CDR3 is CASRPTSGLTDTQYF. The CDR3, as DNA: TGTGCCAGCAGGCCCACTAGCGGCCTCACAGATACGCAGTATTTT.